The 10 T cell receptor beta chains in this list originate from one sample, sequenced in a study of CD8 T cells in ankylosing spondylitis. Points from the study as a whole: One TCR beta motif, made up of fewer than 10 highly homologous variants, appeared characteristic of ankylosing spondylitis blood.

MiXCR, run by TCRdb on the 5' RACE reads, gives a single entry per CDR3 protein. Of 500,000 or so distinct CDR3 sequences in the sample, 5.3% were seen once. No antigen has been identified for these receptors. The sequenced sample consisted of blood, either unsorted or a sorted T cell fraction (not recorded which). These TCRs come from a male donor with ankylosing spondylitis.

This clonotype was recorded many times. V gene TRBV29-1 combines with J gene TRBJ2-5; unclear D gene. Trimming stripped 4 bases from V and 9 bases from J, with 3 bases between. CDR1 is SQVTM, CDR2 ANQGSEA, per germline. This CDR3 is built from 8 residues. Here the CDR3 reads CSVGAQYF. CDR3 nucleotides: TGCAGCGTTGGGGCCCAGTACTTC.

Many counts were recorded for this clonotype. This rearrangement joins TRBV11-1 to TRBJ1-5, with 9 bases lining up with TRBD1. The CDR3 totals 20 residues. V shed 0 bases, J shed 0 bases, and the junction held 12 bases outside the gene matches. CDR1 and CDR2 from the germline V gene are SGHAT and FQDESV (reference sequence). The CDR3 here is CASSLAPGTGNLYSNQPQHF. DNA for the CDR3: TGTGCCAGCAGCTTAGCGCCCGGGACAGGGAACCTTTATAGCAATCAGCCCCAGCATTTT.

This clonotype appeared many times. The chain joins TRBV20-1 to TRBJ2-7; D might be TRBD1 (6 bases). There are 12 residues in the CDR3. The germline gives CDR1 DFQATT, CDR2 SNEGSKA (reference sequence). The V end was cut by 5 bases, the J end by 4 bases, with 12 bases between. CDR3 in amino acids: CSALRQGYEQYF. The CDR3 bases are TGCAGTGCTCTGCGTCAGGGGTACGAGCAGTACTTC.

The V call is TRBV7-9, the J call TRBJ2-7; perhaps TRBD1 as D (5 bases). Germline CDR1 SEHNR, CDR2 FQNEAQ (reference sequence). Trimming shortened V by 2 bases and J by 6 bases, and 14 bases separated the two germline ends. There are 14 residues in the CDR3. CDR3 bases: TGTGCCAGCAGCTTAAGGCAGGGTAGCTCCGAGCAGTACTTC. Amino acid sequence: CASSLRQGSSEQYF. The full variable domain, completed using reference TRBV7-9 and TRBJ2-7, is DTGVSQNPRHKITKRGQNVTFRCDPISEHNRLYWYRQTLGQGPEFLTYFQNEAQLEKSRLLSDRFSAERPKGSFSTLEIQRTEQGDSAMYLCASSLRQGSSEQYFGPGTRLTVT.

This clonotype was seen repeatedly, ten times or more. V is TRBV24-1 and J is TRBJ2-7, with a tentative D call TRBD1 (5 bases). The CDR3 is 13 amino acids. V lost 4 bases, J lost 2 bases, and 8 bases lay in between. Germline CDR1 is KGHDR and CDR2 is SFDVKD. DNA of the CDR3: TGTGCCACCAGTGAAGGACACACCTACGAGCAGTACTTC. This encodes CATSEGHTYEQYF.

About this clonotype itself: A much larger clone lies a single base off, so this may be a read error. CDR3 DNA: TGTGCCAGCGGCACACTAGCGGGGGTATACGAGCAGTACTTC. Residues: CASGTLAGVYEQYF. This chain links TRBV7-9 with TRBJ2-7, with TRBD2 matching 11 bases. V gave up 8 bases and J gave up 4 bases; unmatched junction bases: 7. Germline CDR1 reads SEHNR; CDR2 reads FQNEAQ (reference sequence). The length of the CDR3 is 14 residues.

This clonotype was picked up many times. CDR3 in amino acids: CASSFGADDQPQHF. The DNA of the CDR3 is TGTGCCAGCAGTTTTGGGGCAGACGATCAGCCCCAGCATTTT. This chain links TRBV12-3 or TRBV12-4 with TRBJ1-5; TRBD1 might be the D (5 bases). The V and J ends lost 3 bases and 5 bases respectively, with 11 bases between them. The CDR3 extends over 14 amino acids.

This clonotype was counted at least ten times. The chain is built from TRBV12-3 or TRBV12-4 and TRBJ2-4, with 7 bases identical to TRBD2. V lost 7 bases, J lost 0 bases, and 9 bases stayed unmatched. This CDR3 has 16 amino acids. This chain's CDR3 is CASTISGSLAKNIQYF. The CDR3 nucleotides are TGTGCCAGCACCATTAGCGGGTCACTAGCCAAAAACATTCAGTACTTC.

The chain joins TRBV6-5 to TRBJ1-4; unclear D gene. V lost 1 base and J 4 bases, leaving 13 bases between the germline ends. This CDR3 has 16 residues. CDR1 and CDR2 (germline): MNHEY, SVGAGI. The CDR3 DNA reads TGTGCCAGCAGTTACTTTTCTAGTGGGGTTAATGAAAAACTGTTTTTT. This gives the protein CASSYFSSGVNEKLFF.

This clonotype appeared many times. The V gene is TRBV6-5, the J gene TRBJ1-1; D not certain. The V gene's germline CDR1 is MNHEY and CDR2 SVGAGI. V lost 2 bases to trimming and J lost 3 bases, with 7 bases between them. This CDR3 contains 13 residues. CDR3 amino acids: CASSYQRDTEAFF. Here the CDR3 DNA reads TGTGCCAGCAGTTACCAGAGGGACACTGAAGCTTTCTTT.